The 21 T cell receptor beta chains presented below share a single source sample, sequenced in a study of shared clonotypes between healthy human individuals. Profiled with immunoSEQ multiplex PCR; TCRdb holds only in-frame clones, not every one. This table has 400,000 to 600,000 clones, 90% to 97% appearing once. Sequences were obtained from naive CD4+ T cells sorted from blood. Subset in this sample: CD45RA+ positively selected. These receptor sequences come from a woman aged 30 to 39 in good health.

The rearrangement joins TRBV5-1 to TRBJ2-2, with D perhaps TRBD1 (7 bases). Trimming stripped 3 bases from V and 6 bases from J, with 21 bases between. The CDR3 is made up of 17 amino acids. In germline, CDR1 is SGHRS, CDR2 YFSETQ. The CDR3 nucleotides are TGCGCCAGCAGCTCGCTCGAGGGGGCGAGGGGGGCCGGGGAGCTGTTTTTT. Translating it yields CASSSLEGARGAGELFF.

This rearrangement joins TRBV4-2 to TRBJ2-7; 8 nucleotides line up with TRBD2. The J segment lost 1 base and the V segment lost 1 base, leaving 9 bases of the junction unmatched. The CDR3 is made up of 17 amino acids. The germline V gene has CDR1 LGHNA and CDR2 YNFKEQ. The CDR3 sequence is CASSQVLAARISYEQYF. The CDR3 DNA is TGTGCCAGCAGCCAAGTACTAGCGGCCCGCATATCCTACGAGCAGTACTTC.

This sequence joins TRBV15 and TRBJ1-1; no clear D gene. The germline V gene has CDR1 LNHNV and CDR2 YYDKDF (reference sequence). This CDR3 spans 15 amino acids. V lost 1 base to trimming and J lost 0 bases, with 9 bases between them. The CDR3 nucleotides read TGTGCCACCAGCAGAGGAGGCGGTATGAACACTGAAGCTTTCTTT. Protein: CATSRGGGMNTEAFF.

The V gene is TRBV5-1, the J gene TRBJ1-2, with D uncertain. Trimming shortened V by 0 bases and J by 9 bases, and 6 bases separated the two germline ends. The CDR3 sequence is 11 residues long. Germline V gives CDR1 SGHRS, CDR2 YFSETQ. The CDR3: CASSLGSSYTF. The CDR3, as DNA: TGCGCCAGCAGCTTGGGATCCAGCTACACCTTC.

This clone showed up just once. The CDR3 is CASSTRDSRLQPQHF. The CDR3 DNA sequence: TGTGCCAGTAGTACCAGGGACAGCCGGCTTCAGCCCCAGCATTTT. The J gene is TRBJ1-5, the V gene TRBV19, with 7 nucleotides matching TRBD1. Per the germline V gene, CDR1 is LNHDA and CDR2 is SQIVND (reference sequence). The CDR3 sequence is 15 residues long. V dropped 4 bases and J dropped 6; count of bases not matched to a gene: 9.

The CDR3 sequence is CASSLAGKPSNQPQHF. The CDR3, as DNA: TGTGCCAGCAGCTTGGCGGGTAAACCCAGCAATCAGCCCCAGCATTTT. This chain uses TRBV5-6 with TRBJ1-5; D is unclear. V was trimmed by 0 bases and J by 1 base, leaving 11 bases between them. CDR1 is SGHDT and CDR2 is YYEEEE in the germline V gene. CDR3 length: 16 amino acids.

V and J are TRBV7-2 and TRBJ1-5; weak D call: TRBD1 (5 bases). V was pared by 2 bases and J by 4 bases, with 6 bases between. The CDR3 has 13 residues. CDR1 and CDR2 (germline): SGHTA, FQGNSA. The CDR3, as DNA: TGTGCCAGCAGCTTACAGGGAAATCAGCCCCAGCATTTT. This codes for CASSLQGNQPQHF.

In its sample, this clone was seen once. The CDR3 nucleotides read TGCGCCAGCAGCTTGGGGTCGGGACTAGCGGGAGACCCCAATGAGCAGTTCTTC. It codes for CASSLGSGLAGDPNEQFF. V gene TRBV5-1 combines with J gene TRBJ2-1, with 14 positions matching TRBD2. V shed 0 bases and J 6 bases; nucleotides not matched to a gene: 8. Germline lookup yields CDR1 SGHRS and CDR2 YFSETQ. This CDR3 is 18 amino acids long.

The CDR3 bases are TGTGCCAGCAGCCTCGGGGAACTATGGGACGAGCAGTACTTC. Encoded protein: CASSLGELWDEQYF. The gene calls are TRBV5-4 and TRBJ2-7; tentative D call: TRBD2 (5 bases). This CDR3 spans 14 amino acids. CDR1 SGHNT and CDR2 YYREEE come from the germline V gene (reference sequence). V lost 4 bases, J lost 5 bases, and 16 bases lay in between.

Of note for this clone: At one boundary the junction diverges from the germline segment, which might be a read error. J is TRBJ1-1 and V is TRBV7-9; D might be TRBD1 (6 bases). The CDR3 consists of 14 residues. Germline values: CDR1 SEHNR, CDR2 FQNEAQ (reference sequence). In DNA form, the CDR3 reads TGTGCCAGCAGCACCAACCCGGGACACACAGAAGCTTTCTTT. This encodes CASSTNPGHTEAFF.

This chain connects TRBV7-2 to TRBJ2-5, with 7 bases that match TRBD2. CDR3 length equals 14 residues. Germline-derived CDR1 and CDR2 are SGHTA and FQGNSA. The trim removed 5 bases at V and 5 bases at J, leaving 8 bases unmatched. CDR3 nucleotide sequence: TGTGCCAGCAGCCAGATGGCTAGCGGTGAGACCCAGTACTTC. Translation: CASSQMASGETQYF.

This sequence joins TRBV5-1 and TRBJ2-7, with 8 bases fitting TRBD1. In germline, CDR1 is SGHRS, CDR2 YFSETQ. Trimming removed 4 bases from V and 1 base from J; junction bases left unmatched: 4. The CDR3 is made up of 14 amino acids. The CDR3 reads CASSLDRGSYEQYF. The CDR3 DNA reads TGCGCCAGCAGCCTCGACAGGGGTTCCTACGAGCAGTACTTC. The whole variable domain, filled in from reference TRBV5-1 and TRBJ2-7, reads KAGVTQTPRYLIKTRGQQVTLSCSPISGHRSVSWYQQTPGQGLQFLFEYFSETQRNKGNFPGRFSGRQFSNSRSEMNVSTLELGDSALYLCASSLDRGSYEQYFGPGTRLTVT.

This clone was seen a handful of times. Other DNA sequences of this sample code for an identical CDR3. The rearrangement links TRBV13 to TRBJ2-7, with D uncertain. Deletions cut 1 base from V and 7 bases from J, with 5 bases between. Germline CDR1 PRHDT, CDR2 FYEKMQ (reference sequence). CDR3 length equals 11 residues. CDR3 amino acids: CASSLEGEQYF. The CDR3 region has the DNA TGTGCCAGCAGCTTAGAAGGGGAGCAGTACTTC.

The chain employs TRBV7-6 and TRBJ2-3; 11 bases line up with TRBD2. The V and J ends lost 8 bases and 2 bases, in that order; junction bases with no gene match: 6. Germline V gene sequence: CDR1 SGHVS, CDR2 FNYEAQ. The CDR3 totals 15 residues. CDR3 in amino acids: CASGWGLAVTDTQYF. CDR3 DNA sequence: TGTGCCAGCGGATGGGGACTAGCGGTCACAGATACGCAGTATTTT.

The chain joins TRBV27 to TRBJ1-5, with D tentatively TRBD1 (6 bases). The V gene lost 9 bases and the J gene lost 7 bases, with 19 bases spanning the gap. CDR3 length: 14 residues. Per the germline V gene, CDR1 is MNHEY and CDR2 is SMNVEV (reference sequence). This CDR3 is CASSQMGGVQPQHF. As DNA, the CDR3 is TGTGCCAGTAGTCAGATGGGGGGCGTCCAGCCCCAGCATTTT.

This clone was picked up one time. This sequence joins TRBV7-6 and TRBJ1-5; no firm D call. This CDR3 is built from 13 residues. Trimming removed 2 bases from V and 0 bases from J, with 2 bases in between. Looked up from germline, CDR1 is SGHVS and CDR2 is FNYEAQ. The CDR3 here is CASSLSSNQPQHF. The CDR3 DNA sequence: TGTGCCAGCAGCTTAAGTAGCAATCAGCCCCAGCATTTT. The full variable domain, its missing parts supplied by reference TRBV7-6 and TRBJ1-5, is GAGVSQSPRYKVTKRGQDVALRCDPISGHVSLYWYRQALGQGPEFLTYFNYEAQQDKSGLPNDRFSAERPEGSISTLTIQRTEQRDSAMYRCASSLSSNQPQHFGDGTRLSIL.

The chain uses TRBV5-1 and TRBJ2-5, with 9 bases fitting TRBD2. V lost 4 bases to trimming and J lost 2 bases; unmatched junction nucleotides: 15. The V gene's germline CDR1 is SGHRS and CDR2 YFSETQ. The CDR3 totals 18 residues. The CDR3 DNA follows: TGCGCCAGCAGCCGGGTGGTAGCGGGAGCCCCTCCTCAAGAGACCCAGTACTTC. Residues: CASSRVVAGAPPQETQYF.

The CDR3 DNA follows: TGTGCCAGCTCACTGTCCGGGACAGGGGTCATGGGGACTGAAGCTTTCTTT. Its protein is CASSLSGTGVMGTEAFF. V gene TRBV18 combines with J gene TRBJ1-1; TRBD1 aligns across 10 bases. V was clipped by 4 bases and J by 5 bases; unmatched bases: 13. CDR3 size: 17 residues. CDR1 and CDR2 from the germline V gene are KGHSH and LQKENI. The variable domain in full, with the rest retrieved from reference TRBV18 and TRBJ1-1, is NAGVMQNPRHLVRRRGQEARLRCSPMKGHSHVYWYRQLPEEGLKFMVYLQKENIIDESGMPKERFSAEFPKEGPSILRIQQVVRGDSAAYFCASSLSGTGVMGTEAFFGQGTRLTVV.

The chain combines TRBV29-1 with TRBJ2-3, with D possibly matching TRBD1 (5 bases). Trimming pared 4 bases from V and 2 bases from J, leaving 10 bases between. Germline V gene sequence: CDR1 SQVTM, CDR2 ANQGSEA. CDR3 length equals 13 residues. The CDR3 coding sequence is TGCAGCGTTGGGGGCAGGCTCACAGATACGCAGTATTTT. Translating it yields CSVGGRLTDTQYF.

J is TRBJ1-2 and V is TRBV28; 8 positions agree with TRBD1. V lost 6 bases and J lost 0; bases outside the gene matches: 6. The CDR3 runs to 15 residues. Germline CDR1 is MDHEN and CDR2 is SYDVKM. CDR3 nucleotides: TGTGCCAGCAGCCAGGGGACAGGAGCTAACTATGGCTACACCTTC. Protein sequence: CASSQGTGANYGYTF.

The rearrangement joins TRBV7-2 to TRBJ2-5; the D is unclear. The J call may be mistaken, given a closer DNA end match to TRBJ2-7. The length of the CDR3 is 15 residues. CDR1 is SGHTA and CDR2 is FQGNSA in the germline V gene. The CDR3 DNA follows: TGTGCCAGCAGCAGTATTAGGAGAAGCTCCTACGAGCAGTACTTC. This gives the protein CASSSIRRSSYEQYF.